The clone carrying this TCR beta chain was seen a handful of times. What it binds is unknown. The sample belongs to a study of cytomegalovirus exposure and HLA in healthy donors. General study findings and limits: Among the CMV-associated chains, a few were confirmed in vitro as specific for CMV antigens.

The V and J ends lost 1 base and 4 bases respectively, with 11 bases between them. CDR1 is SNHLY, CDR2 FYNNEI, per germline. The CDR3 has 15 amino acids. Both 60 Vbeta primers and 13 Jbeta primers went into the PCR. Assay used: immunoSEQ multiplex PCR; TCRdb lists only in-frame clones, some missing. Among under 150,000 clones listed, roughly 84% were seen once. The source of this sequence is a girl aged 2 to 9 in good health and CMV-seronegative. V usage is TRBV2 and J usage is TRBJ1-5, with D possibly matching TRBD1 (5 bases). The sequencing input was PBMCs. The CDR3 here is CASSEGTGLNQPQHF. The DNA of the CDR3 is TGTGCCAGCAGTGAAGGCACAGGCCTAAATCAGCCCCAGCATTTT.